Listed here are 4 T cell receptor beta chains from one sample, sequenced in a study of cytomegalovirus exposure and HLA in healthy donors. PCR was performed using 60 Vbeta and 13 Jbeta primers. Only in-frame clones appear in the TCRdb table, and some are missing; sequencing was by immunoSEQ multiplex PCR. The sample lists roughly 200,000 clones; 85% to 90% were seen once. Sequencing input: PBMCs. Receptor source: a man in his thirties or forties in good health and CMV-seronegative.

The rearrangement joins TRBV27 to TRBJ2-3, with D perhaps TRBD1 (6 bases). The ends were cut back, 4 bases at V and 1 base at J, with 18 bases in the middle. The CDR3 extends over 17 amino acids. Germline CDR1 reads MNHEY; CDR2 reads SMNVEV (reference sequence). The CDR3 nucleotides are TGTGCCAGCAGTTCTCTTTGGGACAAGAGAGGCACAGATACGCAGTATTTT. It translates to CASSSLWDKRGTDTQYF.

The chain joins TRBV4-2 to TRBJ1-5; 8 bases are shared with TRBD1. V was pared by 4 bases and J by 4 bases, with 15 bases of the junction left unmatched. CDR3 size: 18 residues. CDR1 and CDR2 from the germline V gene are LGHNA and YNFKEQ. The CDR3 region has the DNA TGTGCCAGCAGCCCAAGACAGGGGCAAACCCTGGGTAATCAGCCCCAGCATTTT. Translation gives CASSPRQGQTLGNQPQHF.

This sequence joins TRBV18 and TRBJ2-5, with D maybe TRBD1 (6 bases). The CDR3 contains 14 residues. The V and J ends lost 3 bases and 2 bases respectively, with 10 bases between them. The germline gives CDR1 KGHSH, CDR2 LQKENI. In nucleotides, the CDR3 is TGTGCCAGCTCACCCCAGGGGCCACAAGAGACCCAGTACTTC. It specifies CASSPQGPQETQYF.

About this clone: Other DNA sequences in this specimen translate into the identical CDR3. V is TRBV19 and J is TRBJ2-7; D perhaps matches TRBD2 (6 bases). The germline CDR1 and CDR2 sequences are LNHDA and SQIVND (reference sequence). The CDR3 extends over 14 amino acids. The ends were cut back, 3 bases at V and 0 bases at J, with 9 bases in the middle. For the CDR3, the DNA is TGTGCCAGTAGTATTGGGGGAGGCTCCTACGAGCAGTACTTC. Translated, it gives CASSIGGGSYEQYF.